Presented here are 2 T cell receptor beta chains from one specimen sequenced in a study of cytomegalovirus exposure and HLA in healthy donors. A multiplex PCR was run with 60 Vbeta primers and 13 Jbeta primers. Some clones are missing from TCRdb's copy, which holds only in-frame ones; the method was immunoSEQ multiplex PCR. The top ten hold roughly 2.4% of the sample, which has over 45,000 clones, 81% seen once. The sequencing sample was made of PBMCs. These receptors came from a boy between 10 and 17 years old in good health and CMV-seropositive.

This chain uses TRBV5-4 with TRBJ1-2; D remains unclear. Germline V gene sequence: CDR1 SGHNT, CDR2 YYREEE (reference sequence). Trimming pared 1 base from V and 8 bases from J, leaving 12 bases between. This CDR3 comprises 13 residues. The CDR3 region has the DNA TGTGCCAGCAGCTTGAACACACTGCGGGGCTACACCTTC. This gives the protein CASSLNTLRGYTF.

The chain has TRBV11-2 and TRBJ1-1; 7 bases are a match to TRBD1. There are 14 residues in the CDR3. Looked up from germline, CDR1 is SGHAT and CDR2 is FQNNGV. V was pared by 3 bases and J by 5 bases, with 6 bases of the junction left unmatched. CDR3 sequence: CASSLQGGRTEAFF. The DNA of the CDR3 is TGTGCCAGCAGCTTGCAGGGGGGTAGGACTGAAGCTTTCTTT. Variable domain in full (rest from reference TRBV11-2 and TRBJ1-1): EAGVAQSPRYKIIEKRQSVAFWCNPISGHATLYWYQQILGQGPKLLIQFQNNGVVDDSQLPKDRFSAERLKGVDSTLKIQPAKLEDSAVYLCASSLQGGRTEAFFGQGTRLTVV.